This T cell receptor beta chain was identified during a study of T-cell reconstitution after alpha-beta-depleted transplantation in children. Findings and caveats of the study: T-cell numbers and diversity, one year after transplant, stemmed largely from T cells that were newly produced. Several patients had high TCRbeta diversity at day 60; it came from surviving recipient T cells and thymic progenitors. Several hundred expanded graft clones reportedly gave rise to the alpha-beta T cells present about two months after transplant.

V shed 3 bases, J shed 1 base, and the junction held 5 bases outside the gene matches. The CDR3 length is 16 residues. Germline CDR1 SGHVS, CDR2 FQNEAQ. Preparation of the TCRbeta library was carried out with unique molecular identifiers. TCRdb ran MiXCR on the PCR reads and lists one entry per CDR3 protein. The data contain 90,000 to 130,000 distinct CDR3 sequences, about 9.3% of them seen just once; the ten biggest clones take up 30% to 35%. This clonotype was recorded a few times. The antigen is undetermined. The source material was PBMCs, sampled before TCRalphabeta/CD19-depleted stem cell transplant. This clonotype was sampled from a boy aged 2 to 10 with acute lymphoblastic leukemia, due to receive a stem cell transplant. The chain has TRBV7-8 and TRBJ2-2; 7 bases align to TRBD1. CDR3 sequence (DNA): TGTGCCAGCAGCTTCGGGACAGCCCGGAACACCGGGGAGCTGTTTTTT. Protein product: CASSFGTARNTGELFF.